The sample holds many counts of the clone carrying this T cell receptor (beta chain). Antigen unknown. The record originates from a study of identical twins. General study findings and limits: Findings came from cross-sectional statistics, without long-term follow-up of donors.

The CDR3 has 15 amino acids. Trimming pared 4 bases from V and 7 bases from J, leaving 17 bases between. CDR1 and CDR2 from the germline V gene are LGHNA and YNFKEQ. MiXCR was run by TCRdb on the 5' RACE reads, yielding one entry per CDR3 protein. The table includes around 1.7 million distinct CDR3 sequences, about 32% detected once. The V gene is TRBV4-2, the J gene TRBJ1-5, with D perhaps matching TRBD1 (5 bases). This sequence originates from a newborn girl in good health. The sequenced sample was cord blood. The CDR3 here is CASSPFGQGKQPQHF. DNA for the CDR3: TGTGCCAGCAGCCCGTTCGGGCAGGGAAAGCAGCCCCAGCATTTT.